This T cell receptor (delta chain) was sequenced during a study of delta chains in infants with herpesvirus infections. Overall study findings and caveats: The public clonotype appeared only at the first post-infection time point and was absent in uninfected infants.

Reverse transcription of PBMC RNA used primers specific for the gamma and delta chains. TCRdb re-identified clones in the RT-PCR reads via CATT. The sample lists around 400 delta-chain clones, less than 70% occurring once. A remark on this clone: Its specificity is not known. This sequence is one base from a far larger clone and is likely a read error.

The sequencing used peripheral blood, collected at time point 2 of longitudinal follow-up. This clonotype originated in a human donor who was a Ugandan infant, either HIV-exposed or HIV-unexposed (not recorded which).

The CDR3 reads CAIGELGSGALNTDKLIF. CDR3 coding DNA: TGTGCTATTGGGGAACTTGGGTCCGGGGCCCTTAACACCGATAAACTCATCTTT. The chain uses TRDV1 and TRDJ1; D perhaps matches TRDD3 (5 bases). The CDR3 consists of 18 residues. Germline V gives CDR1 TSWWSYY, CDR2 QGS.